The T cell receptor beta chain under discussion was sequenced for a study of blood T cells in healthy people across ages. Combining a sample-barcoded 5' primer with a J-beta primer mix, a second PCR ran for about 7 to 11 cycles. With 12 random nucleotides, a template-switch adaptor tagged each individual cDNA molecule. TCRdb reprocessed the 5' RACE reads with MiXCR, giving one entry per CDR3 protein. The repertoire consists of about 680,000 distinct CDR3 sequences, with 49% occurring once and the leading ten covering about a third. The total RNA that was extracted per sample amounted to at least 5 micrograms. Findings of the study overall: Whereas aged donors had fewer naive CD4+ cells, long-lived donors had more of them and higher diversity. Per-million-T-cell TCR beta diversity fell roughly linearly with age.

With 4 bases removed from V and 3 bases from J, the gap between germline ends came to 8 bases. The CDR3 is made up of 13 amino acids. Germline V gene sequence: CDR1 SGHDT, CDR2 YYEEEE. On this clonotype itself: Its antigen is as yet unknown.

Sequencing was carried out using blood. This chain links TRBV5-6 with TRBJ1-5; D is uncertain. This receptor was identified in a woman aged 55-75 years in good health. CDR3 nucleotide sequence: TGTGCCAGCAGCCGGAGGGTCAATCAGCCCCAGCATTTT. Translation: CASSRRVNQPQHF.